A selection of T cell receptor beta chains follows, all from one sample in a study of cytomegalovirus exposure and HLA in healthy donors. The table came from immunoSEQ multiplex PCR; TCRdb's copy has only in-frame clones and leaves some out. The top ten clones hold 1.5% to 2% of a sample with about 190,000 clones, about 76% of them seen once. Sequencing was carried out using PBMCs. These receptors all stem from a woman between 50 and 59 years old in good health and CMV-seronegative. The CDR3 runs from the conserved cysteine through the conserved F or W.

cdr3_length: 14
v_call: TRBV2
cdr3_aa: CASSSGGKGTEAFF

cdr3_length: 15
v_call: TRBV7-2
cdr3_aa: CASSSSTGGGQPQHF

cdr3_length: 15
v_call: TRBV5-3
cdr3_aa: CARSSTREFGTEAFF

cdr3_length: 15
v_call: TRBV27
cdr3_aa: CASSLFGELNTEAFF

cdr3_length: 15
v_call: TRBV5-1
cdr3_aa: CASSSLAVYANEQFF

cdr3_length: 14
v_call: TRBV6-5
cdr3_aa: CASSRTGFNQPQHF

cdr3_length: 15
v_call: TRBV9
cdr3_aa: CASSVGGTDNSPLHF

cdr3_length: 16
v_call: TRBV11-2
cdr3_aa: CASKRIGTSGSNEQFF

cdr3_length: 15
v_call: TRBV27
cdr3_aa: CASSLGASLSYEQYF

cdr3_length: 18
v_call: TRBV5-1
cdr3_aa: CASSSRGDRGQGGNTIYF

cdr3_length: 13
v_call: TRBV6-5
cdr3_aa: CASSYERNQPQHF

cdr3_length: 15
v_call: TRBV9
cdr3_aa: CASSRLNSFGGEQYF

cdr3_length: 13
v_call: TRBV25-1
cdr3_aa: CASHGGGSYEQYF

cdr3_length: 17
v_call: TRBV14
cdr3_aa: CASSHNGLAGGPGEQYF

cdr3_length: 15
v_call: TRBV6-5
cdr3_aa: CASSQLPGLSYEQYF

cdr3_length: 15
v_call: TRBV7-3
cdr3_aa: CASSKVRGGNTEAFF

cdr3_length: 15
v_call: TRBV11-2
cdr3_aa: CASSAGRHRSYEQYF

cdr3_length: 16
v_call: TRBV2
cdr3_aa: CASSSLSSRSNQPQHF

cdr3_length: 16
v_call: TRBV9
cdr3_aa: CASSVGGGGGQSEQFF

cdr3_length: 15
v_call: TRBV5-4
cdr3_aa: CASSLGGTLNTEAFF

cdr3_length: 13
v_call: TRBV7-2
cdr3_aa: CASSLHRPGFYTF

cdr3_length: 14
v_call: TRBV12-5
cdr3_aa: CASGRNRVNTEAFF

cdr3_length: 16
v_call: TRBV11-2
cdr3_aa: CASSHHRRGTEYGYTF

cdr3_length: 15
v_call: TRBV2
cdr3_aa: CASSSSGSRSYEQYF

cdr3_length: 12
v_call: TRBV7-9
cdr3_aa: CASSPDTYGYTF

cdr3_length: 15
v_call: TRBV6-5
cdr3_aa: CASRRTSGKRETQYF

cdr3_length: 12
v_call: TRBV6-1
cdr3_aa: CASSLRQETQYF

cdr3_length: 16
v_call: TRBV9
cdr3_aa: CASSPIRLAGTDTQYF

cdr3_length: 14
v_call: TRBV10-2
cdr3_aa: CASSETEAKNIQYF

cdr3_length: 15
v_call: TRBV11-2
cdr3_aa: CASSLGTGAPREQYF

cdr3_length: 15
v_call: TRBV7-8
cdr3_aa: CASSLTSGITYEQYF

cdr3_length: 14
v_call: TRBV7-6
cdr3_aa: CASSSQGAGETQYF

cdr3_length: 15
v_call: TRBV6-1
cdr3_aa: CASSHRDRVPQPQHF

cdr3_length: 12
v_call: TRBV28
cdr3_aa: CASGQGSEKLFF

cdr3_length: 15
v_call: TRBV2
cdr3_aa: CASRRRTTTNEKLFF

cdr3_length: 15
v_call: TRBV6-5
cdr3_aa: CASRYSGSRTDTQYF

cdr3_length: 13
v_call: TRBV30
cdr3_aa: CAWTTGMNTEAFF

cdr3_length: 15
v_call: TRBV6-6
cdr3_aa: CASKPFSGQHYEQYF

cdr3_length: 14
v_call: TRBV19
cdr3_aa: CATSPGGENSPLHF

cdr3_length: 15
v_call: TRBV11-2
cdr3_aa: CASSSGTYSNQPQHF

cdr3_length: 18
v_call: TRBV7-9
cdr3_aa: CSSSLSAVGGRRSYEQYF

cdr3_length: 14
v_call: TRBV19
cdr3_aa: CASSIQGGGPEAFF

cdr3_length: 16
v_call: TRBV6-1
cdr3_aa: CASSVVPSSGNNEQFF

cdr3_length: 13
v_call: TRBV28
cdr3_aa: CASRGGNSYEQYF

cdr3_length: 15
v_call: TRBV4-3
cdr3_aa: CASSQSSGTSYEQYF

cdr3_length: 15
v_call: TRBV6-6
cdr3_aa: CASTSRTGDGDGYTF

cdr3_length: 14
v_call: TRBV6-6
cdr3_aa: CATKWTSTNEKLFF

cdr3_length: 16
v_call: TRBV7-9
cdr3_aa: CASSPPSGGLSYEQYF

cdr3_length: 11
v_call: TRBV19
cdr3_aa: CASRQRTEAFF

cdr3_length: 17
v_call: TRBV9
cdr3_aa: CASSPRGGDAGANVLTF

cdr3_length: 14
v_call: TRBV6-6
cdr3_aa: CASSSRVVAKTQYF

cdr3_length: 16
v_call: TRBV11-1
cdr3_aa: CASSTSGQGFNYGYTF

cdr3_length: 14
v_call: TRBV5-8
cdr3_aa: CASSLWEDTDTQYF

cdr3_length: 13
v_call: TRBV5-4
cdr3_aa: CASSTPSTDTQYF